These T cell receptor beta chains were read from a single sample in a study of early T cells in non-severe SARS-CoV-2 infection. TCRdb recomputed calls from the 5' RACE reads with MiXCR, one row per CDR3 protein. The table shows fewer than 75,000 distinct CDR3 sequences, with more than 15% occurring only once. This sample comprised whole blood, obtained at baseline. Receptors were obtained from an adult who was a healthcare worker with PCR-confirmed SARS-CoV-2 infection or an uninfected control (not recorded which). Each CDR3 is given with its conserved first and last residue. A D gene is named only where the DNA matches it firmly. Rows may omit the clone size; those that give it use once, few, many or a size class.

TRBV7-2	TRBJ2-7	.	TRBD1	TGTGCCAGCAGCTTAGGTGGACAGGGTCCCTACGAGCAGTACTTC	CASSLGGQGPYEQYF
TRBV7-2	TRBJ1-4	few	.	TGTGCCAGCAGCTCAGGGTCCTTTGCAACTAATGAAAAACTGTTTTTT	CASSSGSFATNEKLFF
TRBV6-5	TRBJ2-2	few	TRBD2	TGTGCCAGCAGTTATTCGGGAGGCGGGGAGCTGTTTTTT	CASSYSGGGELFF
TRBV20-1	TRBJ2-1	many	.	TGCAGTGCTAGAGATCTCGCGGGGAATCGGTACAATGAGCAGTTCTTC	CSARDLAGNRYNEQFF
TRBV4-2	TRBJ2-3	.	TRBD2	TGTGCCAGCAGCCAAGAGACTAGCTATGTTACGCAGTATTTT	CASSQETSYVTQYF
TRBV3-1	TRBJ1-2	.	.	TGTGCCAGCAGCCAAGCGGGGGGCTACACCTTC	CASSQAGGYTF
TRBV12-5	TRBJ1-1	.	TRBD1	TGTGCTAGTGGTCCCTCGGACAGGGTGAACACTGAAGCTTTCTTT	CASGPSDRVNTEAFF
TRBV14	TRBJ2-1	many	TRBD2	TGTGCCAGCAGCCAAAGCGGGAGGGATGAGCAGTTCTTC	CASSQSGRDEQFF
TRBV4-2	TRBJ2-3	.	.	TGTGCCAGCAGCCAAGGGGTAGAGGCAAGCACAGATACGCAGTATTTT	CASSQGVEASTDTQYF
TRBV6-4	TRBJ2-2	few	TRBD2	TGTGCCAGCAGTGAGCTAGCGGGAGGGCCTACCGCCGGGGAGCTGTTTTTT	CASSELAGGPTAGELFF
TRBV29-1	TRBJ1-2	few	TRBD1	TGCAGCGTCCCGGGACAGGGGTCGGGCTATGGCTACACCTTC	CSVPGQGSGYGYTF
TRBV4-3	TRBJ2-5	few	TRBD2	TGCGCCAGCAGCCAAGTTATTCAGCGGGAGTACCAAGAGACCCAGTACTTC	CASSQVIQREYQETQYF
TRBV18	TRBJ1-1	few	.	TGTGCCAGCTCACCCCAGGACCAGAACACTGAAGCTTTCTTT	CASSPQDQNTEAFF
TRBV6-2/TRBV6-3	TRBJ2-1	.	TRBD2	TGTGCCAGCAGTAGAGCGGGAGTTGAGCAGTTCTTC	CASSRAGVEQFF
TRBV29-1	TRBJ2-7	few	.	TGCAGCGTAGGGACAATAGCGCCCTACGAGCAGTACTTC	CSVGTIAPYEQYF
TRBV7-8	TRBJ2-1	few	.	TGTGCCAGCAGCTCCCGGACTATCTCCTACAATGAGCAGTTCTTC	CASSSRTISYNEQFF
TRBV6-5	TRBJ2-1	.	.	TGTGCCAGCAGTTACTTGGCCAGGGCCTACAATGAGCAGTTCTTC	CASSYLARAYNEQFF
TRBV5-1	TRBJ1-5	once	.	TGCGCCAGCAGCTTGGTCGGGGGGCCAAGTCAGCCCCAGCATTTT	CASSLVGGPSQPQHF
TRBV20-1	TRBJ2-4	few	.	TGCAGTGCTAGAAGGCCAGATTTAGCCAAAAACATTCAGTACTTC	CSARRPDLAKNIQYF
TRBV19	TRBJ1-3	few	TRBD1	TGTGCCAGTAGCCCTCGGGACAGCTTTGGAAACACCATATATTTT	CASSPRDSFGNTIYF
TRBV5-1	TRBJ1-4	few	.	TGCGCCAGCAGCTATCGGCCCGTCGGGGGCCAGAATGAAAAACTGTTTTTT	CASSYRPVGGQNEKLFF
TRBV2	TRBJ2-2	.	.	TGTGCCAGCAGTGGCCCCGCGACGAACACCGGGGAGCTGTTTTTT	CASSGPATNTGELFF
TRBV7-2	TRBJ1-2	.	.	TGTGCCAGCAGCCAGGGCCGATATGATGGCTACACCTTC	CASSQGRYDGYTF
TRBV7-9	TRBJ2-3	many	TRBD2	TGTGCCAGCAGCGTATCTAGCGGGGGGAGCACAGATACGCAGTATTTT	CASSVSSGGSTDTQYF
TRBV12-3/TRBV12-4	TRBJ1-2	.	.	TGTGCCAGCGGATCTTGGGGCTATGGCTACACCTTC	CASGSWGYGYTF
TRBV7-2	TRBJ2-1	few	.	TGTGCCAGCAGCTTAGATAACGGGGCCAAGCAGTTCTTC	CASSLDNGAKQFF
TRBV28	TRBJ2-7	many	.	TGTGCCAGCAGGGTTCAATCGTCCTACGAGCAGTACTTC	CASRVQSSYEQYF
TRBV29-1	TRBJ2-5	few	.	TGCAGCGTTGATGGGCCGACCAGGGGAGAGACCCAGTACTTC	CSVDGPTRGETQYF
TRBV6-6	TRBJ2-5	few	TRBD1	TGTGCCAGCAGTCGCCGACAGGGGGCCCTCCAAGAGACCCAGTACTTC	CASSRRQGALQETQYF
TRBV10-1	TRBJ1-1	.	.	TGCGCCAGCAGCTCCGAACCGAACACTGAAGCTTTCTTT	CASSSEPNTEAFF
TRBV20-1	TRBJ1-5	many	.	TGCAGTGCTAGAGAGGGCGGCAGCCTAAATCAGCCCCAGCATTTT	CSAREGGSLNQPQHF
TRBV3-1	TRBJ1-1	.	.	TGTGCCAGCAGCCACGGAACGGTGAACACTGAAGCTTTCTTT	CASSHGTVNTEAFF
TRBV6-2/TRBV6-3	TRBJ1-6	.	.	TGTGCCAGCTGGCAGGGCGGAGCTTCACCCCTCCACTTT	CASWQGGASPLHF